This TCR beta chain was sequenced in a study of OX40 agonist ivuxolimab in advanced cancers. For the study at large: The study treated patients with ivuxolimab, an agonistic anti-OX40 (CD134) antibody.

Points on this clone: What it binds is unknown.

V lost 5 bases and J lost 2, with 13 bases in between. This CDR3 is 14 amino acids long. Germline CDR1 reads SGHTA; CDR2 reads FQGNSA. The table came from immunoSEQ multiplex PCR; TCRdb's copy has only in-frame clones and leaves some out. The table includes more than 45,000 clones, 70% to 90% detected once. General observations from the study: At doses 0.1 to 3.0 mg/kg, CD4+ and CD8+ clones expanded.

The input for sequencing was CD4+ or CD8+ T cells sorted from blood, taken in a trial of the OX40 agonist ivuxolimab. V usage is TRBV7-2 and J usage is TRBJ2-7; perhaps D is TRBD1 or TRBD2 (5 bases each). The receptor comes from an adult with an advanced solid tumor such as melanoma, head and neck, liver or kidney cancer. The CDR3 DNA sequence: TGTGCCAGCAGCCAGGGACGGCTAGCCTACGAGCAGTACTTC. It translates to CASSQGRLAYEQYF.